Below, one T cell receptor (beta chain) is given with its context. The protocol was immunoSEQ multiplex PCR, while the TCRdb copy is restricted to in-frame clones and leaves out a portion. The sample contains 120,000 to 150,000 clones, less than 90% of which appear only once. Germline CDR1 SGHNT, CDR2 YYREEE (reference sequence). Trimming cost V 4 bases and J 7 bases, with 15 bases left between them. This CDR3 contains 14 residues. The data belong to a study of blood T cell repertoires in COVID-19. The chain recombines TRBV5-4 with TRBJ2-1; perhaps TRBD2 as D (5 bases). The clonotype comes from a man aged 35 to 55 with acute COVID-19. Sequencing used PBMCs or T cells enriched from blood (not recorded which). The CDR3 DNA reads as TGTGCCAGCAGCCGGGATTCGAATAGTAATGAGCAGTTCTTC. It is translated as CASSRDSNSNEQFF. The complete variable domain, with remaining parts taken from reference TRBV5-4 and TRBJ2-1, reads ETGVTQSPTHLIKTRGQQVTLRCSSQSGHNTVSWYQQALGQGPQFIFQYYREEENGRGNFPPRFSGLQFPNYSSELNVNALELDDSALYLCASSRDSNSNEQFFGPGTRLTVL.